The 27 T cell receptor beta chains below all came from one sample that was sequenced in a study of cytomegalovirus exposure and HLA in healthy donors. PCR employed 60 Vbeta and 13 Jbeta primers. Assay: immunoSEQ multiplex PCR; the TCRdb copy retains only in-frame clones and omits some. This sample has 150,000 to 200,000 clones, with about 82% found just once. Sequenced input: PBMCs. Receptor source: a woman in her forties or fifties in good health and CMV-seronegative.

The chain carries TRBV18 and TRBJ1-2, with TRBD1 as a possible D gene (6 bases). Germline-derived CDR1 and CDR2 are KGHSH and LQKENI. CDR3 length: 17 residues. The V end lost 1 base, the J end lost 6 bases, and 21 bases lay between the germline ends. CDR3 sequence (DNA): TGTGCCAGCTCACCACTTTTGGGAAACAGGGCTAGTGATGGCTACACCTTC. Encoded protein: CASSPLLGNRASDGYTF. The full variable domain, completed using reference TRBV18 and TRBJ1-2, is NAGVMQNPRHLVRRRGQEARLRCSPMKGHSHVYWYRQLPEEGLKFMVYLQKENIIDESGMPKERFSAEFPKEGPSILRIQQVVRGDSAAYFCASSPLLGNRASDGYTFGSGTRLTVV.

This clone was observed a single time. V and J are TRBV11-1 and TRBJ2-2; TRBD2 aligns across 8 bases. CDR1 SGHAT and CDR2 FQDESV come from the germline V gene (reference sequence). The V and J ends lost 8 bases and 7 bases, in that order; junction bases with no gene match: 6. The CDR3 consists of 13 residues. The CDR3 here is CASGREGIGELFF. CDR3 nucleotides: TGTGCCAGCGGTCGGGAGGGGATCGGGGAGCTGTTTTTT.

Regarding this clone: Mismatch with germline at one junction end may stem from a read error. The chain links TRBV7-9 to TRBJ2-7; no firm D call. CDR3 length equals 12 residues. Germline V gene data show CDR1 as SEHNR and CDR2 as FQNEAQ (reference sequence). In DNA, the CDR3 is TGTTCCAGCAGCTCCCTCGGTTCCGAGCAGTACTTC. This translates into CSSSSLGSEQYF.

The rearrangement joins TRBV11-2 to TRBJ2-1, with 12 bases matching TRBD2. This CDR3 is built from 16 residues. Germline loops: CDR1 SGHAT, CDR2 FQNNGV. With V trimmed by 5 bases and J by 6 bases, 8 bases remained unmatched. The CDR3, as DNA: TGTGCCAGCAGCCCAAACCCTAGCGGGAGGGCCAATGAGCAGTTCTTC. Amino acids: CASSPNPSGRANEQFF.

This clone was counted once. This chain links TRBV19 with TRBJ2-3, with 8 bases identical to TRBD2. CDR1 LNHDA and CDR2 SQIVND come from the germline V gene (reference sequence). This CDR3 region has 14 residues. V shed 5 bases, J shed 5 bases, and the junction held 6 bases outside the gene matches. In DNA, the CDR3 is TGTGCCAGTAGTTTAGCGGGGTCCGGAGATACGCAGTATTTT. It codes for CASSLAGSGDTQYF. The entire variable domain, with the rest obtained from reference TRBV19 and TRBJ2-3, is as follows: DGGITQSPKYLFRKEGQNVTLSCEQNLNHDAMYWYRQDPGQGLRLIYYSQIVNDFQKGDIAEGYSVSREKKESFPLTVTSAQKNPTAFYLCASSLAGSGDTQYFGPGTRLTVL.

V usage is TRBV7-9 and J usage is TRBJ2-2; 7 positions match TRBD1. Germline V gives CDR1 SEHNR, CDR2 FQNEAQ (reference sequence). The CDR3 length is 15 residues. Trimming at V came to 0 bases and at J to 11 bases, leaving 9 bases not matched to a gene. CDR3 bases: TGTGCCAGCAGCTTAGCAGGGGGCGAATTAGGAGAGCTGTTTTTT. This codes for CASSLAGGELGELFF.

Details on this clone: The junction departs from the called germline gene at one end, perhaps through a read error. This chain joins TRBV7-9 and TRBJ1-1; 9 bases match TRBD1. The length of the CDR3 is 16 residues. Germline CDR1 and CDR2: SEHNR and FQNEAQ (reference sequence). The CDR3 DNA follows: TGTGCCAGCAGCTTAGCGTTAGGTGGTGGGACAGGGAATACGAGCTTT. This codes for CASSLALGGGTGNTSF.

This chain links TRBV5-6 with TRBJ2-2, with 7 bases matching TRBD1. The V gene end was trimmed by 0 bases and the J gene end by 3 bases; junction bases not matched to a gene: 5. Germline V lookup: CDR1 SGHDT, CDR2 YYEEEE. The CDR3 consists of 16 residues. CDR3 sequence: CASSLDRGQYTGELFF. CDR3 DNA: TGTGCCAGCAGCTTGGACAGGGGACAGTACACCGGGGAGCTGTTTTTT.

This clone was seen only once. The chain is built from TRBV27 and TRBJ2-7, with D possibly matching TRBD2 (7 bases). Germline V gives CDR1 MNHEY, CDR2 SMNVEV (reference sequence). This CDR3 has 14 residues. Trimming stripped 6 bases from V and 4 bases from J, with 16 bases between. In DNA form, the CDR3 reads TGTGCCAGCAGCCCCGGGGGGCCGGGGTACGAGCAGTACTTC. This encodes CASSPGGPGYEQYF.

The chain employs TRBV5-1 and TRBJ2-3, with D possibly matching TRBD2 (6 bases). The CDR3 has 14 residues. CDR1 is SGHRS and CDR2 is YFSETQ in the germline V gene. Trimming removed 4 bases at V and 0 bases at J, with 9 bases between. CDR3 coding DNA: TGCGCCAGCAGCATTGGGGGGAGCACAGATACGCAGTATTTT. Its protein is CASSIGGSTDTQYF.

The chain employs TRBV25-1 and TRBJ2-7; TRBD2 aligns across 13 bases. CDR3 size: 15 residues. V was clipped by 2 bases and J by 6 bases; unmatched bases: 4. The germline gives CDR1 MGHDK, CDR2 SYGVNS. CDR3 residues: CASSETGTSGVEQYF. As DNA, the CDR3 is TGTGCCAGCAGTGAAACCGGGACTAGCGGGGTCGAGCAGTACTTC.

This clone showed up just a few times. The rearrangement links TRBV28 to TRBJ2-3; 9 bases fit TRBD2. Per the germline V gene, CDR1 is MDHEN and CDR2 is SYDVKM. The V and J ends lost 4 bases and 4 bases, in that order; junction bases with no gene match: 9. CDR3 size: 16 residues. This CDR3 reads CASSYRLLAGADTQYF. The CDR3 DNA reads as TGTGCCAGCAGTTACAGACTCTTAGCGGGGGCAGATACGCAGTATTTT.

The chain uses TRBV23-1 and TRBJ2-2, with D perhaps matching TRBD2 (6 bases). TRBV23-1 is treated as an ORF (open reading frame) with a function not yet certain. The V and J ends lost 0 bases and 7 bases respectively, with 6 bases between them. This CDR3 region has 13 residues. The CDR3 here is CASSQSRDGELFF. CDR3 in DNA: TGCGCCAGCAGTCAATCGCGGGACGGGGAGCTGTTTTTT.

The V gene is TRBV7-2, the J gene TRBJ2-5, with D hard to call. This CDR3 comprises 13 residues. In germline, CDR1 is SGHTA, CDR2 FQGNSA. Deletions cut 10 bases from V and 5 bases from J, with 17 bases between. The CDR3 protein is CATQGFGYETQYF. DNA of the CDR3: TGTGCCACCCAAGGATTCGGGTATGAGACCCAGTACTTC.

This chain uses TRBV4-3 with TRBJ2-3; D is possibly TRBD2 (6 bases). Germline loops: CDR1 LGHNA, CDR2 YSLEER. V lost 0 bases and J 4 bases, leaving 11 bases between the germline ends. The CDR3 runs to 15 residues. CDR3 loop: CASSQDWRVADTQYF. The CDR3 coding sequence is TGCGCCAGCAGCCAAGATTGGAGGGTAGCAGATACGCAGTATTTT.

The chain combines TRBV5-1 with TRBJ1-1, with 8 bases matching TRBD1. J lost 3 bases, V lost 3 bases, and 4 bases had no gene match. CDR3 length equals 14 residues. The germline V gene encodes CDR1 SGHRS and CDR2 YFSETQ. The CDR3 nucleotides read TGCGCCAGCAGCTCCGACAGGGGACACACTGAAGCTTTCTTT. It translates to CASSSDRGHTEAFF.

V and J are TRBV7-3 and TRBJ1-2, with TRBD1 matching 9 bases. The trim removed 5 bases at V and 3 bases at J, leaving 7 bases unmatched. CDR1 is SGHTA and CDR2 is FQGTGA in the germline V gene. This CDR3 has 15 amino acids. As DNA, the CDR3 is TGTGCCAGCAGCCCGGCCGGGACAGGGTACTATGGCTACACCTTC. The encoded protein is CASSPAGTGYYGYTF.

This clone was recorded once. The chain has TRBV5-1 and TRBJ2-1, with TRBD1 identical over 7 bases. V dropped 0 bases and J dropped 9; count of bases not matched to a gene: 6. The CDR3 has 14 residues. The germline gives CDR1 SGHRS, CDR2 YFSETQ. Here the CDR3 DNA reads TGCGCCAGCAGCTTGGGCACAGGGGCTAGTGAGCAGTTCTTC. Its protein is CASSLGTGASEQFF.

The sample holds a few counts of this clone. The chain joins TRBV6-6 to TRBJ2-7; 15 positions agree with TRBD2. The germline V gene has CDR1 MNHNY and CDR2 SVGAGI (reference sequence). The CDR3 has 16 amino acids. Losses at the gene ends were 6 bases for V and 5 bases for J; bases not matched to a gene: 8. The CDR3 DNA follows: TGTGCCAGCAGAACCGGACTAGCGGGAGGGTTCAACGAGCAGTACTTC. It is translated as CASRTGLAGGFNEQYF.

The V and J genes are TRBV27 and TRBJ2-7, with TRBD1 matching over 10 bases. With 5 bases clipped from V and 3 bases from J, the junction kept 7 bases outside the gene matches. The CDR3 extends over 15 amino acids. Germline V CDR1 and CDR2: MNHEY, SMNVEV (reference sequence). CDR3 amino acids: CASSGDRGRRYEQYF. In DNA form, the CDR3 reads TGTGCCAGCAGTGGTGACAGGGGGCGCCGCTACGAGCAGTACTTC.

In its sample, this clone was seen once. Mismatch with germline at one junction end may stem from a read error. The CDR3 DNA is TGTGCCAGCAGGTTAGCTACAGAATATGGCTACACCTTC. Translating it yields CASRLATEYGYTF. The chain has TRBV7-2 and TRBJ1-2; no reliable D call. In germline, CDR1 is SGHTA, CDR2 FQGNSA. This CDR3 has 13 amino acids.

This clone was seen more than once but under ten times. CDR3 DNA: TGTGCCAGCAGCGGAGGGCTGGGTCTAGCGGGAGGAGAGACCCAGTACTTC. This gives the protein CASSGGLGLAGGETQYF. The chain is built from TRBV7-3 and TRBJ2-5; the match to TRBD2 covers 11 bases. The germline gives CDR1 SGHTA, CDR2 FQGTGA. V shed 5 bases, J shed 4 bases, and the junction held 12 bases outside the gene matches. The CDR3 extends over 17 amino acids.

The chain is built from TRBV4-3 and TRBJ1-4; possibly TRBD1 for D (6 bases). Germline CDR1 is LGHNA and CDR2 is YSLEER. The V end was cut by 5 bases, the J end by 7 bases, with 11 bases between. The CDR3 is made up of 13 amino acids. CDR3 sequence (DNA): TGCGCCAGCAGCAGGGGGATTTTTGAAAAACTGTTTTTT. Protein product: CASSRGIFEKLFF.

The rearrangement uses TRBV28 and TRBJ1-2, with 7 bases fitting TRBD1. Germline V lookup: CDR1 MDHEN, CDR2 SYDVKM. The CDR3 spans 14 residues. Losses at the gene ends were 3 bases for V and 4 bases for J; bases not matched to a gene: 5. The CDR3 sequence: CASSLGTEGYGYTF. The CDR3 DNA follows: TGTGCCAGCAGTTTGGGGACAGAAGGCTATGGCTACACCTTC.

This CDR3 is CAWSKLPAGNTIYF. In DNA form, the CDR3 reads TGTGCCTGGAGTAAGCTACCGGCTGGAAACACCATATATTTT. V is TRBV30 and J is TRBJ1-3, with D hard to call. Germline lookup yields CDR1 GTSNPN and CDR2 SVGIG (reference sequence). CDR3 length equals 14 residues. V was trimmed by 2 bases and J by 2 bases, leaving 10 bases between them.

The DNA for the CDR3 is TGTGCCAGCAGCTTAACAGGGGGTTCACAACAGCCCCAGCATTTT. This sequence encodes CASSLTGGSQQPQHF. The gene calls are TRBV7-2 and TRBJ1-5; 8 nucleotides match TRBD1. This CDR3 is built from 15 residues. After removal of 2 bases from V and 7 bases from J, the junction contained 7 bases not matched to a gene. Germline lookup yields CDR1 SGHTA and CDR2 FQGNSA.

V usage is TRBV12-5 and J usage is TRBJ2-3; no clear D gene. The CDR3 covers 13 residues. From germline, CDR1 is LGHNT and CDR2 FRNRAP. V dropped 5 bases and J dropped 6 bases, with 12 bases sitting between them. The CDR3 sequence is CASGATVSDTQYF. CDR3 in DNA: TGTGCTAGTGGTGCCACAGTCTCCGATACGCAGTATTTT.